This is a list of T cell receptor beta chains from one sample in a study of blood T cell repertoires in COVID-19. Clones were sequenced by immunoSEQ multiplex PCR, and TCRdb holds only the in-frame ones, with some missing. The table has 100,000 to 150,000 clones, about 89% seen once. The material sequenced was peripheral blood. The receptors stem from a man in his fifties or sixties with COVID-19, enrolled during active disease. CDR3s include the opening cysteine and the closing phenylalanine or tryptophan. The order of the fields is V gene, clone size, J gene, D gene, CDR3 DNA, CDR3 protein. D genes are given only for firm matches. Rows may omit the clone size; those that give it use once, few, many or a size class.

TRBV14	NA	TRBJ2-2	NA	TGTGCCAGCAGTTCAGTGGGCGCCGGGGAGCTGTTTTTT	CASSSVGAGELFF
TRBV6-5	NA	TRBJ1-2	NA	TGTGCCAGCAGTTTGACATACGGCTATGGCTACACCTTC	CASSLTYGYGYTF
TRBV3-1/TRBV3-2	NA	TRBJ1-5	NA	TGTGCCAGCAGCCAAGCGGTAAATCAGCCCCAGCATTTT	CASSQAVNQPQHF
TRBV7-2	NA	TRBJ2-5	TRBD2	TGTGCCAGCAGCTCGTATAGCGGGGGGCTCCAAGAGACCCAGTACTTC	CASSSYSGGLQETQYF
TRBV5-4	NA	TRBJ2-5	NA	TGTGCCAGCAGCTTGGCGTTCAGGGATGGACAAGAGACCCAGTACTTC	CASSLAFRDGQETQYF
TRBV5-1	NA	TRBJ2-7	TRBD2	TGCGCCAGCGCCGGGCTAGCGGGGGCCAGCTCCTACGAGCAGTACTTC	CASAGLAGASSYEQYF
TRBV30	NA	TRBJ1-2	NA	TGTGCCGGGGGGGTCGGGTATGGCTACACCTTC	CAGGVGYGYTF
TRBV18	NA	TRBJ2-2	NA	TGTGCCAGCTCACCAACCAGGGAAAGTACCGGGGAGCTGTTTTTT	CASSPTRESTGELFF
TRBV7-2	once	TRBJ1-2	NA	TGTGCCAGCAGCTTAGCCGGGATCAGTGGCTATGGCTACACCTTC	CASSLAGISGYGYTF
TRBV19	NA	TRBJ1-2	TRBD1	TGTGCCAGTAGAAGAGGGGGCGAGGGCTACACCTTC	CASRRGGEGYTF
TRBV6-6	NA	TRBJ1-5	NA	TGTGCCAGCAGCCCCTCGGGTCAGCCCCAGCATTTT	CASSPSGQPQHF
TRBV14	NA	TRBJ1-1	TRBD1	TGTGCCAGCAGCCTAGGGACAGTAACTGAAGCTTTCTTT	CASSLGTVTEAFF
TRBV19	NA	TRBJ1-1	NA	TGTGCCAGTAGTATAGAATTAGGGGGTGAAGCTTTCTTT	CASSIELGGEAFF
TRBV5-1	NA	TRBJ1-2	TRBD1	TGCGCCAGCAGCTCGGGCACAGGGGGATATGGCTACACCTTC	CASSSGTGGYGYTF
TRBV11-3	NA	TRBJ2-1	TRBD2	TGTGCCAGCAGCTTCTCCGGACTAGCGGGCTACAATGAGCAGTTCTTC	CASSFSGLAGYNEQFF
TRBV18	NA	TRBJ1-5	NA	TGTGCCAGCTCACCAGAGGGTCTTAGCAATCAGCCCCAGCATTTT	CASSPEGLSNQPQHF
TRBV2	NA	TRBJ1-2	TRBD1	TGTGCCAGCAGTGATCTGGGGGACAGGTATGGCTACACCTTC	CASSDLGDRYGYTF
TRBV6-5	NA	TRBJ1-4	NA	TGTGCCAGCACCGAACTTGCAACTAATGAAAAACTGTTTTTT	CASTELATNEKLFF
TRBV7-2	NA	TRBJ1-5	NA	TGTGCCAGCAGCTTAGAGGGACACTGGAATAGCAATCAGCCCCAGCATTTT	CASSLEGHWNSNQPQHF
TRBV19	NA	TRBJ2-7	TRBD1	TGTGCCAGTAAGCGACAGGGAGTCTACGAGCAGTACTTC	CASKRQGVYEQYF
TRBV3-1/TRBV3-2	NA	TRBJ2-1	TRBD1	TGTGCCAGCACCGGAACAGGGGAAGGGGACAATGAGCAGTTCTTC	CASTGTGEGDNEQFF
TRBV18	NA	TRBJ2-7	NA	TGTGCCAGCTCAATCGGAGGGACAGCCCACGAGCAGTACTTC	CASSIGGTAHEQYF
TRBV5-4	NA	TRBJ2-2	TRBD1	TGTGCCAGCTGGGAAGGGGACAGGGGTGGCACCGGGGAGCTGTTTTTT	CASWEGDRGGTGELFF
TRBV19	NA	TRBJ2-7	NA	TGTGCCAGTAGTTCTCGCGGGACAGATGGGTCCTACGAGCAGTACTTC	CASSSRGTDGSYEQYF
TRBV7-9	NA	TRBJ1-6	NA	TGTGCCAGCAGCTTAGTGTCAGGGCCCAATTCACCCCTCCACTTT	CASSLVSGPNSPLHF
TRBV3-1/TRBV3-2	few	TRBJ1-1	NA	TGTGCCAGCAGCCAAAGGGGCGACACTGAAGCTTTCTTT	CASSQRGDTEAFF
TRBV3-1/TRBV3-2	NA	TRBJ1-2	NA	TGTGCCAGCAGCCAAGATCAGACAGGCCATGCCGGCTACACCTTC	CASSQDQTGHAGYTF
TRBV28	few	TRBJ1-2	NA	TGTGCCAGCAGTCTACTCCAGGGCACTGTATGGGGCTACACCTTC	CASSLLQGTVWGYTF
TRBV7-2	NA	TRBJ1-1	NA	TGTGCCAGCAGCTTATTGGACAGAGGGTTAAGTCGCACAGAAGCTTTCTTT	CASSLLDRGLSRTEAFF